This T cell receptor (beta chain) was found in a study of cytotoxic CD8 clonotypes in ibrutinib-treated CLL. Study background: Average yields of about 260,000 productive templates and around 100,000 productive rearrangements characterized the samples.

Concerning this clone itself: Its antigen is as yet unknown.

TCRdb's table, derived via immunoSEQ multiplex PCR, lists solely in-frame clones and lacks some. Of roughly 200,000 clones listed, over 55% are singletons. The CDR3 is 13 amino acids. Germline CDR1 SGHAT, CDR2 FQNNGV. With 2 bases removed from V and 9 bases from J, the gap between germline ends came to 11 bases. Study results and caveats: Contraction or stability on treatment was seen for public clonotypes, which were uncommon. Clonality rose at ibrutinib response, held steady in sustained remission, and fell toward baseline at progression. Patients had baseline clonality above age-matched healthy donors, and this clonality moved with circulating CD8+ T-cell counts.

This receptor was taken from a human donor with chronic lymphocytic leukemia. The source was PBMCs, collected after 24 months of ibrutinib treatment. The chain combines TRBV11-2 with TRBJ2-1, with a weak D call TRBD2 (5 bases). The CDR3 DNA is TGTGCCAGCAGCTTATCTTTTGAGGGTGAGCAGTTCTTC. Its protein product is CASSLSFEGEQFF.